Listed below are T cell receptor beta chains from one sample, sequenced in a study of blood T cell repertoires in COVID-19. Sequencing used immunoSEQ multiplex PCR; TCRdb keeps in-frame clones, though not all of them. This sample has about 250,000 clones, with 88% found just once. Sequencing was carried out using peripheral blood. The receptors were sampled from a man aged 80 or over with acute or convalescent COVID-19. The CDR3 runs from the conserved cysteine through the conserved F or W. D genes are given only for firm matches.

v_gene	j_gene	d_gene	CDR3aa	CDR3nt
TRBV5-1	TRBJ2-2	-	CASSPNWRQQVGELFF	TGCGCCAGCAGCCCCAATTGGAGACAGCAGGTCGGGGAGCTGTTTTTT
TRBV7-9	TRBJ1-4	-	CASSSREAGEKLFF	TGTGCCAGCAGCTCCAGGGAGGCGGGTGAAAAACTGTTTTTT
TRBV28	TRBJ2-7	TRBD2	CASSLRGRVEQYF	TGTGCCAGCAGTTTACGCGGGAGGGTTGAGCAGTACTTC
TRBV12-3/TRBV12-4	TRBJ2-7	TRBD1	CASSLNRGYEQYF	TGTGCCAGCAGTCTTAACAGGGGCTACGAGCAGTACTTC
TRBV6-6	TRBJ1-5	TRBD1	CASSYEGTASNQPQHF	TGTGCCAGCAGTTACGAAGGGACAGCTAGCAATCAGCCCCAGCATTTT
TRBV19	TRBJ1-3	-	CASSVQYYTGSFKTIYF	TGTGCCAGTAGTGTCCAATACTACACGGGTAGTTTTAAAACCATATATTTT
TRBV28	TRBJ1-4	-	CASSPQGVEEKLFF	TGTGCCAGCAGTCCACAGGGTGTAGAGGAAAAACTGTTTTTT
TRBV2	TRBJ2-5	-	CAIKDTERGETQYF	TGTGCCATCAAAGATACCGAACGGGGAGAGACCCAGTACTTC
TRBV12-3/TRBV12-4	TRBJ1-4	-	CASSLQGWRLFF	TGTGCCAGCAGTCTACAGGGATGGCGACTGTTTTTT
TRBV2	TRBJ2-2	-	CASKFDRNTGELFF	TGTGCCAGCAAATTTGACAGAAACACCGGGGAGCTGTTTTTT
TRBV19	TRBJ2-1	TRBD2	CASSPLAAYNEQFF	TGTGCCAGTAGTCCTCTAGCGGCCTACAATGAGCAGTTCTTC
TRBV27	TRBJ2-3	TRBD1	CASSYGTGGFRDTQYF	TGTGCCAGCAGCTACGGGACAGGGGGCTTTAGAGATACGCAGTATTTT